The rows below give T cell receptor beta chains drawn from one sample of a study of cytomegalovirus exposure and HLA in healthy donors. The data were produced by immunoSEQ multiplex PCR, yet TCRdb's version contains in-frame clones alone and is incomplete. The sample lists 300,000 to 400,000 clones; roughly 88% were seen once. The sample consisted of PBMCs. All receptors derive from a woman aged 18-30 years in good health and CMV-seronegative. Both conserved end residues are part of each CDR3. D genes are given only for firm matches. Rows may omit the clone size; those that give it use once, few, many or a size class.

v_call	j_call	clone_size	d_call	cdr3_nt	cdr3_aa
TRBV28	TRBJ1-5	.	.	TGTGCCAGCAGTTTCTTGACCCGGGGGAGCAATCAGCCCCAGCATTTT	CASSFLTRGSNQPQHF
TRBV7-9	TRBJ2-3	.	TRBD1	TGTGCCAGCAGGGACTGGGGACAGCCAGCCACAGATACGCAGTATTTT	CASRDWGQPATDTQYF
TRBV9	TRBJ1-2	.	TRBD1	TGTGCCAGCTCCGGGAGAGGGGGCAGTGGCTACACCTTC	CASSGRGGSGYTF
TRBV28	TRBJ2-7	.	.	TGTGCCAGCAGCAGGGGCGATTCCTACGAGCAGTACTTC	CASSRGDSYEQYF
TRBV13	TRBJ1-2	.	.	TGTGCCACCGTATCGCCAGGGCACTATGGCTACACCTTC	CATVSPGHYGYTF
TRBV29-1	TRBJ2-1	.	.	TGCAGCGTTGAAAAAACTAGCTCCTACAATGAGCAGTTCTTC	CSVEKTSSYNEQFF
TRBV2	TRBJ2-7	.	.	TGTGCCAGCAGTGGGGTCCCGACTTTTTACGAGCAGTACTTC	CASSGVPTFYEQYF
TRBV27	TRBJ1-1	once	.	TGTGCCAGCAGGCCCGAGCTACCGAACACTGAAGCTTTCTTT	CASRPELPNTEAFF
TRBV19	TRBJ1-5	.	TRBD1	TGTGCCAGTAGTATATTTGGGACAGGGAATCAGCCCCAGCATTTT	CASSIFGTGNQPQHF
TRBV27	TRBJ2-3	.	TRBD2	TGTGCCAGCAGTTTAGGGACTAGTTCGGATACGCAGTATTTT	CASSLGTSSDTQYF
TRBV11-1	TRBJ2-7	.	TRBD1	TGTGCCAGCAGCTTTTTCGGGACAGTGCTCTCCAGGAGCTCCTACGAGCAGTACTTC	CASSFFGTVLSRSSYEQYF
TRBV7-9	TRBJ2-1	once	TRBD2	TGTGCCAGCAGCTCCGTTCTAGCGGAGTACAATGAGCAGTTCTTC	CASSSVLAEYNEQFF
TRBV4-2	TRBJ2-7	.	.	TGTGCCAGCAGCTCCCGGGATGGCGGAGGACTCTACGAGCAGTACTTC	CASSSRDGGGLYEQYF
TRBV2	TRBJ2-7	few	.	TGTGCCAGCAGGACCTGGACAGACTCCTACGAGCAGTACTTC	CASRTWTDSYEQYF
TRBV27	TRBJ2-7	.	.	TGTGCCAGCAGTTTGAGCCTAGTGGCCTACGAGCAGTACTTC	CASSLSLVAYEQYF
TRBV9	TRBJ1-3	.	.	TGTGCCAGCAGCGTAGAGACAGGAAACACCATATATTTT	CASSVETGNTIYF
TRBV7-9	TRBJ2-7	.	.	TGTGCCAGCAGCCACTCCTACGAGCAGTACTTC	CASSHSYEQYF
TRBV7-9	TRBJ1-2	.	.	TGTGCCAGCAGTTCAGACAGGCTGTCCTATGGCTACACCTTC	CASSSDRLSYGYTF
TRBV2	TRBJ1-2	.	TRBD1	TGTGCCAGCAGGGCCGGGACAGTCTATGGCTACACCTTC	CASRAGTVYGYTF
TRBV20-1	TRBJ1-1	.	.	TGCAGTGCTGTCCAGGGCTCTGAAGCTTTCTTT	CSAVQGSEAFF
TRBV7-9	TRBJ2-1	.	TRBD1	TGTGCCAGCAGCTTGTTCGGACAGGGTTCCCACAATGAGCAGTTCTTC	CASSLFGQGSHNEQFF
TRBV4-1	TRBJ2-1	.	TRBD2	TGCGCCAGCAGCCAACTCGGACTAGCGGGGAGTAATGAGCAGTTCTTC	CASSQLGLAGSNEQFF
TRBV6-1	TRBJ2-4	.	.	TGTGCCAGCCGTGAAGGCGGATATAGTAAAAACATTCAGTACTTC	CASREGGYSKNIQYF
TRBV10-3	TRBJ1-1	.	.	TGTGCCATCAGTCCCGGGGGGTTGACTGAAGCTTTCTTT	CAISPGGLTEAFF
TRBV29-1	TRBJ1-2	once	.	TGCAGCGTTCCAGCGGCCCACCTTAACTATGGCTACACCTTC	CSVPAAHLNYGYTF
TRBV28	TRBJ2-7	few	TRBD2	TGTGCCAGCAGTGCTCCTCTAGCGGGGGGACGCGAGCAGTACTTC	CASSAPLAGGREQYF
TRBV2	TRBJ2-1	.	TRBD1	TGTGCCAGCAGTGAACTAGGGGACAGAGTTTACAATGAGCAGTTCTTC	CASSELGDRVYNEQFF